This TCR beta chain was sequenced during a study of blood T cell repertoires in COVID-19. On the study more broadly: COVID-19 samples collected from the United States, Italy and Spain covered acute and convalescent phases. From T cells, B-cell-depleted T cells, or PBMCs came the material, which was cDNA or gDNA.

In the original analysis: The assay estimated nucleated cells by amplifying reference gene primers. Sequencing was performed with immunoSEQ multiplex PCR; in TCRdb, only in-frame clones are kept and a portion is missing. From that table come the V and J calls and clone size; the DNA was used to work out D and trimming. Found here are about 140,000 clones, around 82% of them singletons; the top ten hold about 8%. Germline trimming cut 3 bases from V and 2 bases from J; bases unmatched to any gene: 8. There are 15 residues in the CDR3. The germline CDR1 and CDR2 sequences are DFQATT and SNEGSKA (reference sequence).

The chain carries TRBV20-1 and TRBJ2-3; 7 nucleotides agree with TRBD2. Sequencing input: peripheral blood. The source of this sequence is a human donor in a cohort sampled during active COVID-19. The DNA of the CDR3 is TGCAGTGCTAGTACGGCTAGCGGATCCACAGATACGCAGTATTTT. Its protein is CSASTASGSTDTQYF.